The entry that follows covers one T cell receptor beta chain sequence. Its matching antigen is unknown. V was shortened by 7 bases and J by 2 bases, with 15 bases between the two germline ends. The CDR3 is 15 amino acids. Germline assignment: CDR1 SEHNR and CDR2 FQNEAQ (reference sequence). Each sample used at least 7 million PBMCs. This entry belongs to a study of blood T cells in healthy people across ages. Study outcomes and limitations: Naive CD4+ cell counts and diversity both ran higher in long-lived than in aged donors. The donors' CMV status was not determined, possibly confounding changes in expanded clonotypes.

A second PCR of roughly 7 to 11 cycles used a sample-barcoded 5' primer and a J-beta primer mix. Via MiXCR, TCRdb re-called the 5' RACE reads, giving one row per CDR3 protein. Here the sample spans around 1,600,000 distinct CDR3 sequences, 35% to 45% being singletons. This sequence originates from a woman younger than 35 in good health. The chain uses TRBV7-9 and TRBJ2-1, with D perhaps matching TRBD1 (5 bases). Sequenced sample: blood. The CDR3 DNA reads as TGTGCCAGCAATAGGGGATTAGGACCCTACAATGAGCAGTTCTTC. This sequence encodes CASNRGLGPYNEQFF.